A single sample is the source of the 32 T cell receptor beta chains below, sequenced in a study of early T cells in non-severe SARS-CoV-2 infection. TCRdb reprocessed the 5' RACE reads via MiXCR and lists one record per CDR3 protein. The table lists about 61,000 distinct CDR3 sequences, 10% to 13% of them singletons. The specimen was whole blood. The source of these receptors is an adult who was a healthcare worker with PCR-confirmed SARS-CoV-2 infection or an uninfected control (not recorded which).

This clonotype showed up many times. The chain joins TRBV18 to TRBJ1-1, with D possibly matching TRBD1 (5 bases). The CDR3 has 16 residues. With 6 bases removed from V and 4 bases from J, the gap between germline ends came to 21 bases. In germline, CDR1 is KGHSH, CDR2 LQKENI. The CDR3: CASSPKPTGFGTEAFF. Written as DNA, the CDR3 is TGTGCCAGCTCCCCTAAACCCACAGGATTCGGCACTGAAGCTTTCTTT.

There are a few counts of this clonotype. The genes are TRBV29-1 and TRBJ2-1; D is possibly TRBD1 or TRBD2 (7 bases each). V was pared by 5 bases and J by 7 bases, with 21 bases between. This CDR3 contains 15 residues. Germline CDR1 SQVTM, CDR2 ANQGSEA. CDR3 sequence reads: CSVRAGGTTGNEQFF. The CDR3 DNA is TGCAGCGTTCGGGCAGGGGGGACTACAGGTAATGAGCAGTTCTTC.

As to this clonotype: A much larger clone differs from this one at a single base, so this may be a read error. The DNA of the CDR3 is TGTGCCAGCAGCTTAGTAGGGGTTGGCTACGTGCAGTACTTC. Protein: CASSLVGVGYVQYF. The V gene is TRBV11-2, the J gene TRBJ2-7, with D maybe TRBD1 (5 bases). CDR1 and CDR2 from the germline V gene are SGHAT and FQNNGV. The CDR3 spans 14 residues. Variable domain in full (rest from reference TRBV11-2 and TRBJ2-7): EAGVAQSPRYKIIEKRQSVAFWCNPISGHATLYWYQQILGQGPKLLIQFQNNGVVDDSQLPKDRFSAERLKGVDSTLKIQPAKLEDSAVYLCASSLVGVGYVQYFGPGTRLTVT.

This clonotype has at least ten counts. The rearrangement uses TRBV6-5 and TRBJ1-2, with 7 nucleotides matching TRBD1. Germline values: CDR1 MNHEY, CDR2 SVGAGI. This CDR3 spans 13 amino acids. After removal of 6 bases from V and 5 bases from J, the junction contained 6 bases not matched to a gene. CDR3 coding DNA: TGTGCCAGCAGCAGCCGGGACAGATATGGCTACACCTTC. It yields the protein CASSSRDRYGYTF.

This clonotype was counted once. J is TRBJ2-4 and V is TRBV9, with 11 bases fitting TRBD2. The CDR3 has 16 residues. The trim removed 0 bases at V and 2 bases at J, leaving 1 base unmatched. In germline, CDR1 is SGDLS, CDR2 YYNGEE. CDR3 nucleotides: TGTGCCAGCAGCGTAGCTAGCGGGGGGACCAAAAACATTCAGTACTTC. It encodes CASSVASGGTKNIQYF.

This clonotype appeared many times. The chain couples TRBV11-2 to TRBJ2-3; 8 positions agree with TRBD1. From germline, CDR1 is SGHAT and CDR2 FQNNGV. V dropped 3 bases and J dropped 3; count of bases not matched to a gene: 11. The CDR3 extends over 17 amino acids. Here the CDR3 DNA reads TGTGCCAGCAGCTTCTCTATAACAGGGGGAAGGACAGATACGCAGTATTTT. As protein: CASSFSITGGRTDTQYF.

This clonotype has a count of ten or more. The genes are TRBV5-1 and TRBJ2-2; TRBD2 agrees at 11 bases. Germline V gene data show CDR1 as SGHRS and CDR2 as YFSETQ. The CDR3 is 16 residues long. J was trimmed by 4 bases and V by 7 bases; bases with no gene match: 9. The CDR3 region has the DNA TGCGCCAGCCCGGGGGGACTAGCGGATACCACCGGGGAGCTGTTTTTT. Translated, it gives CASPGGLADTTGELFF.

In the case of this clonotype: Germline is not matched at one junction end, which may reflect a read error. The chain has TRBV4-3 and TRBJ1-2, with TRBD1 identical over 9 bases. The CDR3 loop spans 16 amino acids. Per the germline V gene, CDR1 is LGHNA and CDR2 is YSLEER. The CDR3 sequence is CASSQGEQGARYGYSF. CDR3 nucleotides: TGCGCCAGCAGCCAAGGGGAACAGGGGGCGAGGTATGGCTACTCCTTC.

This chain's CDR3 is CASSEGGRQRQYF. DNA of the CDR3: TGTGCCAGCAGTGAAGGGGGAAGACAAAGGCAGTACTTC. The rearrangement links TRBV2 to TRBJ2-7; D is ambiguous. Trimming removed 1 base at V and 9 bases at J, with 13 bases between. The germline V gene has CDR1 SNHLY and CDR2 FYNNEI. The CDR3 length is 13 residues.

The chain employs TRBV7-6 and TRBJ2-7; perhaps TRBD2 as D (7 bases). The CDR3 is made up of 20 amino acids. From germline, CDR1 is SGHVS and CDR2 FNYEAQ. V was trimmed by 1 base and J by 2 bases, leaving 27 bases between them. CDR3 region: CASSLGVLEVGGPYAYEQYF. CDR3 in DNA: TGTGCCAGCAGCTTAGGCGTCCTTGAAGTCGGGGGGCCCTACGCCTACGAGCAGTACTTC.

This clonotype has a count of ten or more. The chain employs TRBV7-2 and TRBJ2-1, with 13 bases aligning to TRBD2. This CDR3 contains 17 residues. The V gene's germline CDR1 is SGHTA and CDR2 FQGNSA. Unmatched junction bases numbered 4, after V lost 5 bases and J lost 0 bases. CDR3 nucleotides: TGTGCCAGCAGCCGCACTAGCGGGGGGGCCTCCTACAATGAGCAGTTCTTC. Residues: CASSRTSGGASYNEQFF.

This chain links TRBV5-6 with TRBJ2-5; 8 bases are a match to TRBD2. This CDR3 is 16 amino acids long. Per germline, CDR1 SGHDT and CDR2 YYEEEE. V dropped 4 bases and J dropped 5; count of bases not matched to a gene: 13. CDR3: CASSTLDYRGRETQYF. In DNA form, the CDR3 reads TGTGCCAGCAGCACACTGGACTACCGCGGGAGGGAGACCCAGTACTTC.

At least ten counts were recorded for this clonotype. The chain joins TRBV7-2 to TRBJ1-2, with 9 bases matching TRBD1. V trimming: 2 bases; J trimming: 4 bases; junction bases outside the gene matches: 2. This CDR3 spans 14 amino acids. The germline gives CDR1 SGHTA, CDR2 FQGNSA. The CDR3 DNA follows: TGTGCCAGCAGCTTAACGACAGGGGGCTATGGCTACACCTTC. It specifies CASSLTTGGYGYTF.

This chain joins TRBV20-1 and TRBJ2-1; unclear D gene. This CDR3 is built from 11 residues. CDR1 is DFQATT, CDR2 SNEGSKA, per germline (reference sequence). Trimming shortened V by 0 bases and J by 11 bases, and 8 bases separated the two germline ends. CDR3 sequence reads: CSARDTVKQFF. CDR3 sequence (DNA): TGCAGTGCTAGAGATACCGTTAAGCAGTTCTTC.

This clonotype has at least ten counts. V usage is TRBV18 and J usage is TRBJ2-7; the D gene is possibly TRBD1 (6 bases). V was clipped by 4 bases and J by 2 bases, with 15 bases between them. The CDR3 spans 15 residues. Germline V gives CDR1 KGHSH, CDR2 LQKENI. The CDR3 region has the DNA TGTGCCAGCTCACTCGAACAGGGTACGACCTACGAGCAGTACTTC. Residues: CASSLEQGTTYEQYF.

This clonotype was picked up many times. The genes are TRBV11-2 and TRBJ1-1, with a weak D call TRBD1 (6 bases). The CDR3 totals 15 residues. From germline, CDR1 is SGHAT and CDR2 FQNNGV. Trimming left V 5 bases short and J 1 base short, with 14 bases between. The DNA for the CDR3 is TGTGCCAGCAGCCCCTATGGGGGGCGGAACACTGAAGCTTTCTTT. Its protein is CASSPYGGRNTEAFF.

This clonotype was picked up many times. V gene TRBV20-1 combines with J gene TRBJ2-5; the match to TRBD2 covers 8 bases. CDR3 length: 18 residues. Germline V gene data show CDR1 as DFQATT and CDR2 as SNEGSKA (reference sequence). The ends lost 3 bases at V and 1 base at J; junction bases unmatched: 16. The CDR3 spells CSARAYGAGREAQETQYF. CDR3 sequence (DNA): TGCAGTGCTAGGGCCTACGGCGCGGGGCGGGAGGCCCAAGAGACCCAGTACTTC.

This clonotype came up many times. This rearrangement joins TRBV21-1 to TRBJ1-2; the table's TRBD1 call for D was not verified on the DNA. TRBV21-1 is flagged as a pseudogene. This CDR3 spans 14 amino acids. The CDR3 sequence is CASSRSTGDYGYTF. DNA for the CDR3: TGTGCCAGCAGCAGATCGACAGGGGACTATGGCTACACCTTC.

This chain links TRBV27 with TRBJ2-4, with 9 bases lining up with TRBD2. Per the germline V gene, CDR1 is MNHEY and CDR2 is SMNVEV (reference sequence). CDR3 length equals 15 residues. The V segment lost 5 bases and the J segment 6 bases; nucleotides outside the gene matches: 8. The CDR3 is CASSKASGELNIQYF. The CDR3 region has the DNA TGTGCCAGCAGTAAGGCTAGCGGGGAGCTAAACATTCAGTACTTC.

This clonotype was counted many times. The chain uses TRBV9 and TRBJ2-7; D is undetermined. The V end lost 0 bases, the J end lost 3 bases, and 7 bases lay between the germline ends. The CDR3 length is 13 residues. Per the germline V gene, CDR1 is SGDLS and CDR2 is YYNGEE. The CDR3 DNA sequence: TGTGCCAGCAGCGTAGGCGGAAACTACGAGCAGTACTTC. Translating gives CASSVGGNYEQYF.

Only a few counts were recorded for this clonotype. The CDR3 sequence: CAISEFKGGPYEQYF. The CDR3 bases are TGTGCCATCAGTGAGTTTAAAGGGGGCCCCTACGAGCAGTACTTC. The rearrangement uses TRBV10-3 and TRBJ2-7; 7 bases are shared with TRBD1. Germline lookup yields CDR1 ENHRY and CDR2 SYGVKD. The CDR3 is 15 residues long. V was pared by 1 base and J by 2 bases, with 5 bases of the junction left unmatched.

The rearrangement links TRBV5-6 to TRBJ2-4; D unclear. Deletions cut 0 bases from V and 3 bases from J, with 10 bases between. CDR1 is SGHDT and CDR2 is YYEEEE in the germline V gene. The CDR3 extends over 15 amino acids. CDR3 region: CASSLVLVDKNIQYF. The CDR3 DNA is TGTGCCAGCAGCTTGGTGTTGGTCGACAAAAACATTCAGTACTTC.

The table lists this clonotype with a count of one. V usage is TRBV12-5 and J usage is TRBJ2-3; D uncertain. V gave up 5 bases and J gave up 2 bases, with 14 bases separating them. CDR1 and CDR2 (germline): LGHNT, FRNRAP. The CDR3 runs 15 residues. In nucleotides, the CDR3 is TGTGCTAGTGGTCCCTCAGGCGTTCCCACAGATACGCAGTATTTT. Encoded protein: CASGPSGVPTDTQYF.

This clonotype has ten or more counts. V is TRBV29-1 and J is TRBJ1-1; 7 bases line up with TRBD1. Germline V gene lookup returns CDR1 SQVTM and CDR2 ANQGSEA. The CDR3 covers 14 residues. Trimming took 4 bases from V and 0 from J; bases not matched to a gene: 5. CDR3 region: CSVGRTGVNTEAFF. For the CDR3, the DNA is TGCAGCGTTGGGAGGACAGGCGTGAACACTGAAGCTTTCTTT. Supplemented by reference TRBV29-1 and TRBJ1-1, the full variable domain reads SAVISQKPSRDICQRGTSLTIQCQVDSQVTMMFWYRQQPGQSLTLIATANQGSEATYESGFVIDKFPISRPNLTFSTLTVSNMSPEDSSIYLCSVGRTGVNTEAFFGQGTRLTVV.

This clonotype was recorded a few times. The gene calls are TRBV9 and TRBJ2-5; D is unclear. CDR1 is SGDLS, CDR2 YYNGEE, per germline. Trimming took off 4 bases at V and 3 bases at J, with 7 bases between the two ends. The CDR3 is 12 residues long. The CDR3, as DNA: TGTGCCAGCAGCTTTGGGGAAGAGACCCAGTACTTC. Protein: CASSFGEETQYF.

This chain links TRBV12-3 or TRBV12-4 with TRBJ1-1; no reliable D call. V dropped 6 bases and J dropped 5 bases, with 10 bases sitting between them. This CDR3 is 12 amino acids long. Here the CDR3 reads CASSPYSTEAFF. CDR3 bases: TGTGCCAGCAGCCCGTATTCGACTGAAGCTTTCTTT.

This clonotype has a count of ten or more. The gene calls are TRBV4-2 and TRBJ1-2, with D perhaps TRBD1 (5 bases). CDR3 length equals 15 residues. Trimming left V 0 bases short and J 7 bases short, with 15 bases between. Germline lookup yields CDR1 LGHNA and CDR2 YNFKEQ. CDR3 coding DNA: TGTGCCAGCAGCCAAGAGCCAGGGAGCGCATCTGGCTACACCTTC. This codes for CASSQEPGSASGYTF.

The chain recombines TRBV10-3 with TRBJ2-7; no reliable D call. Germline V lookup: CDR1 ENHRY, CDR2 SYGVKD. The V end was cut by 0 bases, the J end by 6 bases, with 6 bases between. The CDR3 consists of 12 residues. The CDR3 bases are TGTGCCATCAGTGAGTCCCTAAGCGAGCAGTACTTC. Translating it yields CAISESLSEQYF.

This clonotype was seen repeatedly, ten times or more. V and J are TRBV11-2 and TRBJ2-7, with 10 positions matching TRBD1. The length of the CDR3 is 14 residues. Germline loops: CDR1 SGHAT, CDR2 FQNNGV. Germline trimming cut 4 bases from V and 5 bases from J; bases unmatched to any gene: 5. CDR3 protein: CASSSGQGWNEQYF. In DNA, the CDR3 is TGTGCCAGCAGCTCGGGACAGGGGTGGAACGAGCAGTACTTC.

This clonotype has ten or more counts. This chain links TRBV28 with TRBJ1-2; D not certain. The CDR3 covers 13 residues. With 8 bases removed from V and 2 bases from J, the gap between germline ends came to 12 bases. Per germline, CDR1 MDHEN and CDR2 SYDVKM. DNA of the CDR3: TGTGCCAGCCGGACTGATGAAAACTATGGCTACACCTTC. Translating gives CASRTDENYGYTF.

This clonotype was seen many times. The J gene is TRBJ2-7, the V gene TRBV6-2 or TRBV6-3; 7 nucleotides line up with TRBD2. The germline gives CDR1 MNHEY, CDR2 SVGEGT. The CDR3 covers 15 residues. The J segment lost 3 bases and the V segment lost 2 bases, leaving 7 bases of the junction unmatched. CDR3 nucleotides: TGTGCCAGCAGTTACAACCCACTAGCGCTCTACGAGCAGTACTTC. Translating gives CASSYNPLALYEQYF.

The sample holds a few counts of this clonotype. The chain carries TRBV3-1 and TRBJ1-4; no reliable D call. The V and J ends lost 1 base and 7 bases respectively, with 10 bases between them. This CDR3 is built from 14 residues. Germline V gene sequence: CDR1 LGHDT, CDR2 YNNKEL (reference sequence). CDR3 sequence reads: CASSQGSGTEKLFF. As DNA, the CDR3 is TGTGCCAGCAGCCAAGGCTCCGGCACTGAAAAACTGTTTTTT.